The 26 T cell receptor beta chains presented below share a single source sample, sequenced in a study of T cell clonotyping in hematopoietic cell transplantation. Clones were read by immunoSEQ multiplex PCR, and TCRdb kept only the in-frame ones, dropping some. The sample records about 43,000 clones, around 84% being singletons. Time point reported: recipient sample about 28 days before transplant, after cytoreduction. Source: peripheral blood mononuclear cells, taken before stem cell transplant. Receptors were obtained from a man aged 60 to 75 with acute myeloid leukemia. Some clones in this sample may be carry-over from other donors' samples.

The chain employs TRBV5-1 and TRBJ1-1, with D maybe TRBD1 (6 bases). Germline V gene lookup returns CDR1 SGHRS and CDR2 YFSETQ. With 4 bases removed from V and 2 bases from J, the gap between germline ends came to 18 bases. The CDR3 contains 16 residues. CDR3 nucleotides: TGCGCCAGCAGCAAGGACGGCATGGGGGCTAACACTGAAGCTTTCTTT. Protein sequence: CASSKDGMGANTEAFF.

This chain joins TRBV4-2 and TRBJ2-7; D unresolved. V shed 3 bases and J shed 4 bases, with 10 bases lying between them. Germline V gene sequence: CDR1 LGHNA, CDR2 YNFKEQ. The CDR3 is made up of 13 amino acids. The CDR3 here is CASSHRPSYEQYF. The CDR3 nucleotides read TGTGCCAGCAGCCACCGTCCATCGTACGAGCAGTACTTC.

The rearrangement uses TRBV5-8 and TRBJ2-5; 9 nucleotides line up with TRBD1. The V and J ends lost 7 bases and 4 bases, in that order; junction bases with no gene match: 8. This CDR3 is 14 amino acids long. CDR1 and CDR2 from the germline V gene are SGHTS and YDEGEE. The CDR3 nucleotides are TGTGCCAGCCGACGAGGGACAGGGACAGAGACCCAGTACTTC. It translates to CASRRGTGTETQYF.

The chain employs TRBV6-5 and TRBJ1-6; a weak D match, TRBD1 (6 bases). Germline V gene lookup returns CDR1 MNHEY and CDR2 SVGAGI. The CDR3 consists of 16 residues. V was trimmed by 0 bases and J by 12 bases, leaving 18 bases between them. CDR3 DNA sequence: TGTGCCAGCAGTTACTCGAACTTGAAAGGGGGATTACCCCTCCACTTT. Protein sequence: CASSYSNLKGGLPLHF.

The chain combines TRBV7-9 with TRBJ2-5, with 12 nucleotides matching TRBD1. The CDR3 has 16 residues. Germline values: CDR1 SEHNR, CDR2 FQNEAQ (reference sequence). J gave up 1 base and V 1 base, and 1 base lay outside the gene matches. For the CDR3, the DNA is TGTGCCAGCAGCTTAGGGGACAGGGGGCTCCAAGAGACCCAGTACTTC. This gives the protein CASSLGDRGLQETQYF.

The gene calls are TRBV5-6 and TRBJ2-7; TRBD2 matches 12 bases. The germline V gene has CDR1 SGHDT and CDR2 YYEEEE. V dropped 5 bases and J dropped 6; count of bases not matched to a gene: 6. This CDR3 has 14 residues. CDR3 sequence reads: CASSRLAGVSEQYF. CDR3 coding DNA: TGTGCCAGCAGTCGACTAGCGGGGGTGTCCGAGCAGTACTTC.

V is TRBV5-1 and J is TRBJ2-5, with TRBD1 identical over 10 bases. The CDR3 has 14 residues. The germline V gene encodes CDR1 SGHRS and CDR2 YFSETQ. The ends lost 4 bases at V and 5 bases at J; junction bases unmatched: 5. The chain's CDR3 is CASSIDRGRETQYF. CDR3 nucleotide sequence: TGCGCCAGCAGCATCGACAGGGGGCGGGAGACCCAGTACTTC.

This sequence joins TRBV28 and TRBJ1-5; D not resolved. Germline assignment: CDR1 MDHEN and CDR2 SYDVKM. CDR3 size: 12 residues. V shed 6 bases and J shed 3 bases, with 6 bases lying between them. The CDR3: CASSLPNQPQHF. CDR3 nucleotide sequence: TGTGCCAGCAGCCTCCCCAATCAGCCCCAGCATTTT. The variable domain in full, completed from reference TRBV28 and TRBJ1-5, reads DVKVTQSSRYLVKRTGEKVFLECVQDMDHENMFWYRQDPGLGLRLIYFSYDVKMKEKGDIPEGYSVSREKKERFSLILESASTNQTSMYLCASSLPNQPQHFGDGTRLSIL.

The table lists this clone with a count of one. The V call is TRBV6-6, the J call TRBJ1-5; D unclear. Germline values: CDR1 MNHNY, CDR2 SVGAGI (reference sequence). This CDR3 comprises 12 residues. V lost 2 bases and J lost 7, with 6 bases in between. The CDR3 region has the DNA TGTGCCAGCAGTTACCCGAGCCAGCCCCAGCATTTT. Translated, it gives CASSYPSQPQHF.

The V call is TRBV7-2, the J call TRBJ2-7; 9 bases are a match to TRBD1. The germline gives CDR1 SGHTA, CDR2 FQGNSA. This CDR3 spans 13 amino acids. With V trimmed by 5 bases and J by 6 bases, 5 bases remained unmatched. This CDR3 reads CASSARTGAEQYF. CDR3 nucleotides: TGTGCCAGCAGCGCCAGGACAGGGGCCGAGCAGTACTTC.

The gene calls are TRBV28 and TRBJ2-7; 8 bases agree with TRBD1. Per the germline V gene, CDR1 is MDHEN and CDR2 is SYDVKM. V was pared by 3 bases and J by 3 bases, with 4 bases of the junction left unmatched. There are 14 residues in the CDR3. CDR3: CASSFGQGGYEQYF. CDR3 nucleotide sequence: TGTGCCAGCAGTTTTGGACAGGGAGGCTACGAGCAGTACTTC.

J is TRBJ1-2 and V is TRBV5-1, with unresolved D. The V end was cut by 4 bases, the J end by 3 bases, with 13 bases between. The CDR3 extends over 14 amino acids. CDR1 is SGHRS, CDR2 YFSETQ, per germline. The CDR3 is CASSVSGTDYGYTF. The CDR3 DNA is TGCGCCAGCAGCGTATCAGGTACGGACTATGGCTACACCTTC.

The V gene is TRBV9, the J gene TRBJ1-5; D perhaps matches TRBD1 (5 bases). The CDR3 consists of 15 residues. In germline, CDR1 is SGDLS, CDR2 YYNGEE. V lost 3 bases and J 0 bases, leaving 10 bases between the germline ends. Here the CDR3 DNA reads TGTGCCAGCAGCGCGTTCGGGGGTAGCAATCAGCCCCAGCATTTT. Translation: CASSAFGGSNQPQHF.

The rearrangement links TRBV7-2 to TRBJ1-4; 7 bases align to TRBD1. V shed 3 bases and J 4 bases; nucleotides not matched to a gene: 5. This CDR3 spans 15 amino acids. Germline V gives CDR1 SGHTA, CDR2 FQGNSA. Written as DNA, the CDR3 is TGTGCCAGCAGCTTGGGGGACAGAGATAATGAAAAACTGTTTTTT. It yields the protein CASSLGDRDNEKLFF.

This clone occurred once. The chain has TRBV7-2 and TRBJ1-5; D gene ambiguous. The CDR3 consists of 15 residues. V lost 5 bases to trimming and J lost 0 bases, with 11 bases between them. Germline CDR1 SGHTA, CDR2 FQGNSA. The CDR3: CASSPDTSSNQPQHF. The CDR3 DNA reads TGTGCCAGCAGCCCAGACACGTCTAGCAATCAGCCCCAGCATTTT.

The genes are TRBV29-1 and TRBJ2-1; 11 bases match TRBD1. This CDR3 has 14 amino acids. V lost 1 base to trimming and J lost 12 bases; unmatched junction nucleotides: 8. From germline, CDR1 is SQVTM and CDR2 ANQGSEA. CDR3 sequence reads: CSVEGRTGGYGQFF. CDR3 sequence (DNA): TGCAGCGTTGAAGGTAGGACAGGGGGCTATGGGCAGTTCTTC.

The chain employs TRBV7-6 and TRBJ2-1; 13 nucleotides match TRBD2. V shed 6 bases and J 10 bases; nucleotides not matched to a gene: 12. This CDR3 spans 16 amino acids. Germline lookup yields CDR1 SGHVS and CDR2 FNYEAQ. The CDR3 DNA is TGTGCCAGCAGTTCCGAATCGGGACTAGCGGGGCCAGAGCAGTTCTTC. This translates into CASSSESGLAGPEQFF.

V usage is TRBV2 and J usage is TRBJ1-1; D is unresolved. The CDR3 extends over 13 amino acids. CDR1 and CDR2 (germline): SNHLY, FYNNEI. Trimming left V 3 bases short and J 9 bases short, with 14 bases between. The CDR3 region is CASSEETHAKAFF. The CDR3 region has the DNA TGTGCCAGCAGTGAGGAAACCCACGCTAAAGCTTTCTTT.

CDR3 in amino acids: CASSLTGVANEKLFF. CDR3 sequence (DNA): TGTGCCAGTAGCCTCACAGGGGTGGCTAATGAAAAACTGTTTTTT. This rearrangement joins TRBV19 to TRBJ1-4, with 7 bases matching TRBD1. CDR1 LNHDA and CDR2 SQIVND come from the germline V gene (reference sequence). V was clipped by 6 bases and J by 3 bases; unmatched bases: 7. The CDR3 spans 15 residues.

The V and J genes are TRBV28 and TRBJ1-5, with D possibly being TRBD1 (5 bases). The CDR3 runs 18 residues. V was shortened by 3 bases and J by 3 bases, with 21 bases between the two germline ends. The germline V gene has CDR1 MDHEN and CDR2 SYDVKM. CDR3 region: CASSFSSSGKGHNQPQHF. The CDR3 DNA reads TGTGCCAGCAGTTTTTCGAGTTCGGGGAAGGGGCACAATCAGCCCCAGCATTTT.

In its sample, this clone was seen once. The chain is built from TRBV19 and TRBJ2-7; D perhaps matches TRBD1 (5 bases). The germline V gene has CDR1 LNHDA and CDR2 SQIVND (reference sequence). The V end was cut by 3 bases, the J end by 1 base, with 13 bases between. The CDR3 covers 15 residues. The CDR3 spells CASSMGQGLSYEQYF. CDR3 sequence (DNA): TGTGCCAGTAGTATGGGCCAGGGTTTATCCTACGAGCAGTACTTC.

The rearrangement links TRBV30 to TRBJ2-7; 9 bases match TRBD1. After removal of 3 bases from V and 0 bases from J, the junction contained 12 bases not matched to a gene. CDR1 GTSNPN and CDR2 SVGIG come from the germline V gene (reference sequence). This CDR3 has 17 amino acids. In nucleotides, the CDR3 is TGTGCCTGGAGCGAACGACCGGGACAGGGTCTCTCCTACGAGCAGTACTTC. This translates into CAWSERPGQGLSYEQYF.

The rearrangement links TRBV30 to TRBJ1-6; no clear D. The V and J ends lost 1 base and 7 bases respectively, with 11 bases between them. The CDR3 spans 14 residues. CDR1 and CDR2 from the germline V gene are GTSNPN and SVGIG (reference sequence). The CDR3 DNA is TGTGCCTGGAGTGGGGCCGTTTTAAATTCACCCCTCCACTTT. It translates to CAWSGAVLNSPLHF.

The CDR3 here is CASSDRTSNQPQHF. As DNA, the CDR3 is TGTGCCAGCAGTGACCGGACAAGCAATCAGCCCCAGCATTTT. The rearrangement links TRBV27 to TRBJ1-5; tentatively, D is TRBD1 (5 bases). CDR3 length: 14 amino acids. Trimming took off 5 bases at V and 1 base at J, with 9 bases between the two ends. Germline assignment: CDR1 MNHEY and CDR2 SMNVEV (reference sequence).

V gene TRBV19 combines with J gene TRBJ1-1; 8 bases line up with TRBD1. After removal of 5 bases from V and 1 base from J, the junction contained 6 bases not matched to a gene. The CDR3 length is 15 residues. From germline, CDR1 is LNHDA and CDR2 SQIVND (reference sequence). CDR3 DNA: TGTGCCAGTAGTCTGGGGGGGACAGGGAACACTGAAGCTTTCTTT. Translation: CASSLGGTGNTEAFF.

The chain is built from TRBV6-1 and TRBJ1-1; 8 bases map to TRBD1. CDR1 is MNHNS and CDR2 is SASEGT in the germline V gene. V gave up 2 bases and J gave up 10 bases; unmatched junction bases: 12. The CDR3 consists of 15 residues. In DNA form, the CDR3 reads TGTGCCAGCAGTGAATCATGGGACAGGACCGGGGGAGCTTTCTTT. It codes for CASSESWDRTGGAFF.